This TCR beta chain stems from a study of T cell responses to AZD1222 COVID-19 vaccine. Libraries were prepared by immunoSEQ multiplex PCR; TCRdb keeps only in-frame clonotypes and omits some of them. The table includes under 150,000 clones, roughly 90% detected once. The CDR3 is made up of 16 amino acids. The germline V gene has CDR1 MNHEY and CDR2 SMNVEV (reference sequence). Trimming removed 4 bases from V and 8 bases from J; junction bases left unmatched: 14. This specimen consisted of peripheral blood, obtained 28 days after the second AZD1222 dose. The sequence derives from an adult who received the AZD1222 COVID-19 vaccine. This chain joins TRBV27 and TRBJ1-2; 9 bases align to TRBD1. The CDR3 bases are TGTGCCAGCAGTTCCCTAACCGGGACAGGGATTGGGGGCTACACCTTC. Protein: CASSSLTGTGIGGYTF.